These T cell receptor beta chains were read from a single sample in a study of radiotherapy plus CTLA-4 blockade in lung cancer. TCRdb's table, derived via immunoSEQ multiplex PCR, lists solely in-frame clones and lacks some. The sample has over 100,000 clones; around 84% are singletons. This specimen was peripheral blood, taken from a patient treated with radiotherapy plus ipilimumab. The origin of the receptors is a human donor with non-small cell lung cancer that progressed on radiotherapy plus ipilimumab. Some clones in this sample may be carry-over from other donors' samples. Each CDR3 is given with its conserved first and last residue. The D gene is left open where the match is weak. Where a row states a size, it is once, few, many or the class of an expanded clone; other rows omit it.

d_gene: TRBD1; j_gene: TRBJ1-4; abundance: -; v_gene: TRBV28; CDR3nt: TGTGCCAGCAGATCGGGACAGGGATCTTATGAAAAACTGTTTTTT; CDR3aa: CASRSGQGSYEKLFF
d_gene: -; j_gene: TRBJ2-4; abundance: -; v_gene: TRBV7-9; CDR3nt: TGTGCCAGCAGCCCCGACCAGGTAGCCAAAAACATTCAGTACTTC; CDR3aa: CASSPDQVAKNIQYF
d_gene: -; j_gene: TRBJ2-5; abundance: -; v_gene: TRBV5-1; CDR3nt: TGCGCCAGCAGCTTGGGCCGGGTCCAAGAGACCCAGTACTTC; CDR3aa: CASSLGRVQETQYF
d_gene: TRBD2; j_gene: TRBJ2-1; abundance: -; v_gene: TRBV7-2; CDR3nt: TGTGCCAGCAGCACGGGGGGGCCCTACAATGAGCAGTTCTTC; CDR3aa: CASSTGGPYNEQFF
d_gene: TRBD2; j_gene: TRBJ2-5; abundance: -; v_gene: TRBV28; CDR3nt: TGTGCCAGCAGTTTTATCAGCGGGGGGACGATAGAGACCCAGTACTTC; CDR3aa: CASSFISGGTIETQYF
d_gene: -; j_gene: TRBJ1-1; abundance: once; v_gene: TRBV5-6; CDR3nt: TGTGCCAGCAGCTTCCCAGGGATGAACACTGAAGCTTTCTTT; CDR3aa: CASSFPGMNTEAFF
d_gene: TRBD1; j_gene: TRBJ1-4; abundance: -; v_gene: TRBV10-3; CDR3nt: TGTGCCATCAGTCGCAACCCGGGGACAGGGACTGAAAAACTGTTTTTT; CDR3aa: CAISRNPGTGTEKLFF
d_gene: -; j_gene: TRBJ1-4; abundance: -; v_gene: TRBV19; CDR3nt: TGTGCCAGTAGTATCTCACAGGGTTCTGTGAAACTGTTTTTT; CDR3aa: CASSISQGSVKLFF
d_gene: TRBD1; j_gene: TRBJ1-1; abundance: -; v_gene: TRBV10-3; CDR3nt: TGTGCCTCCCGTCCCGGGACAGGGGATGTCACTGAAGCTTTCTTT; CDR3aa: CASRPGTGDVTEAFF
d_gene: -; j_gene: TRBJ2-1; abundance: -; v_gene: TRBV11-3; CDR3nt: TGTGCCAGCAGCTTAAAAGTTCCAGGGGAGCAGTTCTTC; CDR3aa: CASSLKVPGEQFF
d_gene: TRBD1; j_gene: TRBJ2-5; abundance: -; v_gene: TRBV29-1; CDR3nt: TGCAGCGTTGAAACCCTCGGGACAGGGGTAAAAGAGACCCAGTACTTC; CDR3aa: CSVETLGTGVKETQYF
d_gene: -; j_gene: TRBJ1-2; abundance: -; v_gene: TRBV5-5; CDR3nt: TGTGCCAGCAGTCAGGACGGTAACTATGGCTACACCTTC; CDR3aa: CASSQDGNYGYTF
d_gene: TRBD1; j_gene: TRBJ1-5; abundance: -; v_gene: TRBV6-1; CDR3nt: TGTGCCAGCAGTAAAGGACAGGGAAATCAGCCCCAGCATTTT; CDR3aa: CASSKGQGNQPQHF
d_gene: -; j_gene: TRBJ2-2; abundance: few; v_gene: TRBV11-1; CDR3nt: TGTGCCAGCAGCGAACAACAAGCGGAGACTGACACCGGGGAGCTGTTTTTT; CDR3aa: CASSEQQAETDTGELFF
d_gene: -; j_gene: TRBJ1-4; abundance: -; v_gene: TRBV4-2; CDR3nt: TGTGCCAGCAGCCATGTGGGAGGGACTAATGAAAAACTGTTTTTT; CDR3aa: CASSHVGGTNEKLFF
d_gene: -; j_gene: TRBJ1-2; abundance: -; v_gene: TRBV5-6; CDR3nt: TGTGCCAGCAGCTTAGCCCCAACTGGCTACACCTTC; CDR3aa: CASSLAPTGYTF
d_gene: TRBD1; j_gene: TRBJ1-5; abundance: once; v_gene: TRBV6-1; CDR3nt: TGTGCCAGCAGTACCTGGGACAGAGGGAACCAGCCCCAGCATTTT; CDR3aa: CASSTWDRGNQPQHF
d_gene: -; j_gene: TRBJ2-7; abundance: -; v_gene: TRBV4-2; CDR3nt: TGTGCCAGCAGCCAAGAGAGTGGTAGCGGCTACTACGAGCAGTACTTC; CDR3aa: CASSQESGSGYYEQYF
d_gene: -; j_gene: TRBJ2-7; abundance: few; v_gene: TRBV6-5; CDR3nt: TGTGCCAGCAGTTACTCGGCAGGGGCCTCTGACGAGCAGTACTTC; CDR3aa: CASSYSAGASDEQYF
d_gene: -; j_gene: TRBJ2-5; abundance: -; v_gene: TRBV9; CDR3nt: TGTGCCAGCAGCGTTGCAGGGGAAATGACCCAGTACTTC; CDR3aa: CASSVAGEMTQYF
d_gene: -; j_gene: TRBJ1-1; abundance: -; v_gene: TRBV29-1; CDR3nt: TGCAGCGCTCCGGGGAGGGTCGACGGGAACACTGAAGCTTTCTTT; CDR3aa: CSAPGRVDGNTEAFF
d_gene: -; j_gene: TRBJ1-6; abundance: few; v_gene: TRBV19; CDR3nt: TGTGCCAGTAGTCTCCGGGACTACGATTCACCCCTCCACTTT; CDR3aa: CASSLRDYDSPLHF
d_gene: TRBD2; j_gene: TRBJ2-1; abundance: -; v_gene: TRBV5-8; CDR3nt: TGTGCCAGCAGCCCCCCTGGAGGGACTAGCGGGGTTTTGGGGAATGAGCAGTTCTTC; CDR3aa: CASSPPGGTSGVLGNEQFF
d_gene: -; j_gene: TRBJ2-3; abundance: -; v_gene: TRBV18; CDR3nt: TGTGCCAGCTCACCCGAGACAGCCACAGATACGCAGTATTTT; CDR3aa: CASSPETATDTQYF
d_gene: TRBD1; j_gene: TRBJ1-5; abundance: -; v_gene: TRBV2; CDR3nt: TGTGCCAGCAGTGATCAGGGGGCGAGTCAGCCCCAGCATTTT; CDR3aa: CASSDQGASQPQHF
d_gene: -; j_gene: TRBJ2-3; abundance: -; v_gene: TRBV29-1; CDR3nt: TGCAGCGTTTTTGGAAACACAGATACGCAGTATTTT; CDR3aa: CSVFGNTDTQYF
d_gene: TRBD1; j_gene: TRBJ2-5; abundance: -; v_gene: TRBV10-3; CDR3nt: TGTGCCATCCGTCGGACAGGGTCGGCGGAGACCCAGTACTTC; CDR3aa: CAIRRTGSAETQYF
d_gene: TRBD2; j_gene: TRBJ2-3; abundance: -; v_gene: TRBV10-3; CDR3nt: TGTGCCATCAGTGATATAGCGGGGGGGATGACAGATACGCAGTATTTT; CDR3aa: CAISDIAGGMTDTQYF
d_gene: -; j_gene: TRBJ1-2; abundance: -; v_gene: TRBV27; CDR3nt: TGTGCCAGCAGTTTATTAGGATTCTATGGCTACACCTTC; CDR3aa: CASSLLGFYGYTF
d_gene: -; j_gene: TRBJ2-7; abundance: -; v_gene: TRBV9; CDR3nt: TGTGCCAGCAGCCCCGGAGGCGCCGGGACGGACCCCTACGAGCAGTACTTC; CDR3aa: CASSPGGAGTDPYEQYF
d_gene: -; j_gene: TRBJ1-1; abundance: -; v_gene: TRBV19; CDR3nt: TGTGCCAGTAGTAGACAGGCTTACACTGAAGCTTTCTTT; CDR3aa: CASSRQAYTEAFF
d_gene: -; j_gene: TRBJ2-1; abundance: -; v_gene: TRBV5-1; CDR3nt: TGCGCCAGCAGCTTACGGACCACCTACAATGAGCAGTTCTTC; CDR3aa: CASSLRTTYNEQFF
d_gene: -; j_gene: TRBJ2-5; abundance: -; v_gene: TRBV19; CDR3nt: TGTGCCAGTAGTATAGCGGGGATGTACCAAGAGACCCAGTACTTC; CDR3aa: CASSIAGMYQETQYF
d_gene: TRBD1; j_gene: TRBJ1-3; abundance: few; v_gene: TRBV7-2; CDR3nt: TGTGCCAGCAGCTCGGGGACAGCCTCTGGAAACACCATATATTTT; CDR3aa: CASSSGTASGNTIYF
d_gene: TRBD1; j_gene: TRBJ1-2; abundance: -; v_gene: TRBV4-1; CDR3nt: TGCGCCAGCAGCCATGGACAGGGAAGTGCTGGCTACACCTTC; CDR3aa: CASSHGQGSAGYTF
d_gene: TRBD2; j_gene: TRBJ2-2; abundance: -; v_gene: TRBV7-2; CDR3nt: TGTGCCAGCAGCCCAGGCGGGGGAGGAACCGGGGAGCTGTTTTTT; CDR3aa: CASSPGGGGTGELFF
d_gene: -; j_gene: TRBJ2-7; abundance: -; v_gene: TRBV6-5; CDR3nt: TGTGCCAGCAGTTATGAGACAGGAGTTTCCTACGAGCAGTACTTC; CDR3aa: CASSYETGVSYEQYF
d_gene: -; j_gene: TRBJ1-3; abundance: -; v_gene: TRBV5-1; CDR3nt: TGCGCCAGCAGCATGACTACCAGCTCTGGAAACACCATATATTTT; CDR3aa: CASSMTTSSGNTIYF
d_gene: -; j_gene: TRBJ1-2; abundance: -; v_gene: TRBV28; CDR3nt: TGTGCCAGCAGCCCCGGGACATGGGGTCTCCCCCTTGGCTACACCTTC; CDR3aa: CASSPGTWGLPLGYTF
d_gene: -; j_gene: TRBJ1-2; abundance: -; v_gene: TRBV2; CDR3nt: TGTGCCAGCAGTGAAGGGGCTGGGAGACAGCGGACCTTC; CDR3aa: CASSEGAGRQRTF
d_gene: TRBD1; j_gene: TRBJ1-1; abundance: -; v_gene: TRBV5-1; CDR3nt: TGCGCCAGCAGCGGCCAGGGGGAAGAAGCTTTCTTT; CDR3aa: CASSGQGEEAFF
d_gene: -; j_gene: TRBJ1-4; abundance: -; v_gene: TRBV11-2; CDR3nt: TGTGCCAGCAGCCAGTTGACCCATGCAACTAATGAAAAACTGTTTTTT; CDR3aa: CASSQLTHATNEKLFF
d_gene: -; j_gene: TRBJ2-1; abundance: -; v_gene: TRBV6-4; CDR3nt: TGTGCCAGCAGTGAGGTTCCAGGGACTGAGCAGTTCTTC; CDR3aa: CASSEVPGTEQFF
d_gene: TRBD1; j_gene: TRBJ2-2; abundance: -; v_gene: TRBV9; CDR3nt: TGTGCCAGCAGCAAAAGGGAAGGGGGCTGGGGCGGGGAGCTGTTTTTT; CDR3aa: CASSKREGGWGGELFF
d_gene: -; j_gene: TRBJ2-7; abundance: few; v_gene: TRBV6-5; CDR3nt: TGTGCCAGCAGTTACCCTGACAGGACCTACGAGCAGTACTTC; CDR3aa: CASSYPDRTYEQYF
d_gene: -; j_gene: TRBJ2-3; abundance: -; v_gene: TRBV2; CDR3nt: TGTGCCAGCAGTGAAACCGTCAGAAGCACAGATACGCAGTATTTT; CDR3aa: CASSETVRSTDTQYF
d_gene: -; j_gene: TRBJ1-1; abundance: -; v_gene: TRBV5-1; CDR3nt: TGCGCCAGCAGCTCCCAGGGAGGCAGCACTGAAGCTTTCTTT; CDR3aa: CASSSQGGSTEAFF
d_gene: -; j_gene: TRBJ1-3; abundance: -; v_gene: TRBV5-6; CDR3nt: TGTGCCAGCAGCTTGGTTCGGGGAAACACCATATATTTT; CDR3aa: CASSLVRGNTIYF
d_gene: -; j_gene: TRBJ2-7; abundance: -; v_gene: TRBV5-1; CDR3nt: TGCGCCAGCAGCGGGGGGACCTACGGGGAGCAGTACTTC; CDR3aa: CASSGGTYGEQYF
d_gene: -; j_gene: TRBJ1-4; abundance: -; v_gene: TRBV5-1; CDR3nt: TGCGCCAGCAGACAGGGAGGGGATGAAAAACTGTTTTTT; CDR3aa: CASRQGGDEKLFF
d_gene: -; j_gene: TRBJ1-2; abundance: once; v_gene: TRBV27; CDR3nt: TGTGCCAGCAGTTTTAGGAACAACTATGGCTACACCTTC; CDR3aa: CASSFRNNYGYTF
d_gene: TRBD1; j_gene: TRBJ1-2; abundance: once; v_gene: TRBV4-2; CDR3nt: TGTGCCAGCAGCCAAGATTACGGGCAGGGGGATGGCTACACCTTC; CDR3aa: CASSQDYGQGDGYTF
d_gene: TRBD1; j_gene: TRBJ1-1; abundance: -; v_gene: TRBV6-6; CDR3nt: TGTGCCAGCAGTCGCCGGGACAGGGACGGGAACACTGAAGCTTTCTTT; CDR3aa: CASSRRDRDGNTEAFF
d_gene: -; j_gene: TRBJ2-3; abundance: -; v_gene: TRBV7-2; CDR3nt: TGTGCCAGCAGCTCCCGGGGCAGGGGCCCCCCCTTAAGCCTGTATTTT; CDR3aa: CASSSRGRGPPLSLYF
d_gene: -; j_gene: TRBJ1-5; abundance: -; v_gene: TRBV2; CDR3nt: TGTGCCAGCAGTGAAGCGCGGGGGGCAGGGCTTCAGCCCCAGCATTTT; CDR3aa: CASSEARGAGLQPQHF